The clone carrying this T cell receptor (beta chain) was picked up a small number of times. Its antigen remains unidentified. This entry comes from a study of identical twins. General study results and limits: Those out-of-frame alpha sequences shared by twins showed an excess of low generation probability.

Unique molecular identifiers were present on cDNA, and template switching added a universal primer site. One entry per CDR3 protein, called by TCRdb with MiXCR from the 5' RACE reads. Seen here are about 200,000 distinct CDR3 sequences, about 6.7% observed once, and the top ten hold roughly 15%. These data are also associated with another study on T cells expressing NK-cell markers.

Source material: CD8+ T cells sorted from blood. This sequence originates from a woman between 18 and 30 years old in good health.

The CDR3 coding sequence is TGTGCCAGCAGTTATCTTAGCGGGAGGAATTACAATGAGCAGTTCTTC. It specifies CASSYLSGRNYNEQFF. The chain employs TRBV6-5 and TRBJ2-1, with 10 positions matching TRBD2. This CDR3 region has 16 residues. V lost 3 bases, J lost 4 bases, and 6 bases stayed unmatched. Germline-derived CDR1 and CDR2 are MNHEY and SVGAGI.